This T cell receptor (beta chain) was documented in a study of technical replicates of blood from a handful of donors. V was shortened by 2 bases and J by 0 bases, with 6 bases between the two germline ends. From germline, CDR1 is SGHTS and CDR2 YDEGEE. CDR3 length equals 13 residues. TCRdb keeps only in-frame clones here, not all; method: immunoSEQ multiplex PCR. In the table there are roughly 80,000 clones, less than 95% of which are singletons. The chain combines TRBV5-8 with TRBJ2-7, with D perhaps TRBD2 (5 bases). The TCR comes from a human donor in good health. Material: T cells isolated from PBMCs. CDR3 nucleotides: TGTGCCAGCAGCTTTACTAGCTCCTACGAGCAGTACTTC. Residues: CASSFTSSYEQYF.